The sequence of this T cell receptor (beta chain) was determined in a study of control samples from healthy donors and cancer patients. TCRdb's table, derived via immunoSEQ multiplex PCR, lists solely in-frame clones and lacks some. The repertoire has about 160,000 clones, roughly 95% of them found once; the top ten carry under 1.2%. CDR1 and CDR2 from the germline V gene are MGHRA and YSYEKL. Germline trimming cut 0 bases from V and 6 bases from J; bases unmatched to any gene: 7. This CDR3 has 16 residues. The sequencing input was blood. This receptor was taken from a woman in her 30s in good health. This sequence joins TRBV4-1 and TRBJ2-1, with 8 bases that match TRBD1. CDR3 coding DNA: TGCGCCAGCAGCCAAGAAGTCACAGGGGGTAGCAATGAGCAGTTCTTC. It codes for CASSQEVTGGSNEQFF.